In this sample, the clone carrying this T cell receptor (beta chain) turned up a few times. No antigen is known for it. Cells designated naive CD8 were CD45RO-negative and were positively selected for CCR7, with terminally differentiated effector memory CD45RA+ cells excluded. Looked up from germline, CDR1 is GTSNPN and CDR2 is SVGIG (reference sequence). V lost 2 bases to trimming and J lost 13 bases; unmatched junction nucleotides: 5. CDR3 size: 11 residues. It was roughly 200 ng DNA, approximately 28,000 T cell genomes, that sorted-subset replicate PCRs used. The assay was immunoSEQ multiplex PCR, and TCRdb's table has in-frame clones only and misses some. The sample consists of around 700,000 clones, around 92% of them appearing once. The sample is drawn from a study of shared clonotypes between healthy human individuals. The study's findings and limits: Only blood was sampled; tissue repertoires likely differ. Researchers found naive subsets generally carried larger estimated richness than memory subsets. Several donors held about 5% of naive CD4 clonotypes in common.

The chain combines TRBV30 with TRBJ2-3; TRBD2 agrees at 8 bases. This sequence was found in a man aged 25 to 45 in good health. The material sequenced was naive CD8+ T cells sorted from blood. CDR3 nucleotides: TGTGCCTGGAGTAGGGGACTAGTGGAGTATTTT. Its protein product is CAWSRGLVEYF. Full variable domain (outside the CDR3, taken from reference TRBV30 and TRBJ2-3): SQTIHQWPATLVQPVGSPLSLECTVEGTSNPNLYWYRQAAGRGLQLLFYSVGIGQISSEVPQNLSASRPQDRQFILSSKKLLLSDSGFYLCAWSRGLVEYFGPGTRLTVL.